This T cell receptor beta chain was captured by sequencing in a study of blood T cell repertoires in COVID-19 (dated by TCRdb to the early 2020s). Background on the whole study: The collaborator samples originated in the United States, Italy and Spain and spanned the acute and convalescent phases of COVID-19. The prospective study material was composed of cDNA or gDNA derived from T cells, B-cell-depleted T cells, or PBMCs. Subjects who had been exposed to COVID-19, were actively infected with it, or had recovered from it provided the deeply sampled blood TCRbeta repertoires that made up the dataset. The repertoires were released in a freely available public database intended as a resource for research on the immune response to SARS-CoV-2. Samples were obtained from the ongoing ImmuneRACE study (first 160 participants) and from 1,000 to 1,500 subjects provided by 6 global collaborators. The sample metadata nearly always contained a de-identified subject ID, COVID-19 status, age in years and sex. HLA class I and class II types, where available, came from metadata supplied by the sample provider rather than from assay-based typing. On the study overall, not on this receptor specifically: How much clinical and demographic metadata was included differed by source and by participant, and the metadata was provided uncurated.

TCRbeta CDR3 regions were amplified from genomic DNA using the immunoSEQ Assay, a bias-controlled multiplex PCR. The authors' pipeline ran thus. The number of nucleated cells in each sample was estimated by amplification of reference gene primers within the assay. To quantify the absolute abundance of each unique TCRbeta CDR3 rearrangement, sequence reads were collapsed and filtered. Productive Simpson clonality was computed per sample as the square root of Simpson's diversity index over productive rearrangements. Sourced from immuneACCESS, this table was stored by TCRdb with only in-frame sequences that have V and J called. A share of the clones is absent; for the studies checked, an unresolved V gene accounts for under half, and the remainder has no known explanation. V and J calls and clone size are given by that table; D and trimming were obtained from the DNA. The table for this sample lists more than 150,000 clones; around 87% of them were counted only once. Roughly 2.5% of the sample is in the top ten clones.

Each collaborating institution followed its own protocols to collect whole blood in K2EDTA tubes. For TCRbeta analysis, collaborator samples were shipped as frozen whole blood, as isolated PBMCs, or as DNA extracted from either sample type. Concerning this clone itself: What antigen it recognizes has not been identified. One base away there is no much larger clone; base qualities are not given.

The clonotype originates from a man between 35 and 55 years old with active or convalescent COVID-19. Sample: peripheral blood.

This receptor carries the CDR3 CASSFTVTGELFF. The DNA sequence reads TGCGCCAGCAGCTTCACGGTCACCGGGGAGCTGTTTTTT. The chain is assembled from TRBV5-1 and TRBJ2-2; the D gene is unclear. V sheds 2 bases and J sheds 4 bases, leaving 6 bases between their ends. The CDR3 holds 13 amino acids from the cysteine to the phenylalanine. The entry retains the CDR3 DNA only, 39 bases that are in frame from base 1. CDR1 and CDR2 are read off the germline V gene as SGHRS and YFSETQ.